A single T cell receptor beta chain is shown here with its context. Additional DNA sequences in this sample encode the identical CDR3. As handled by the study authors: Estimates of nucleated cell counts were drawn from the amplification of reference gene primers. Using immunoSEQ multiplex PCR, the repertoire was profiled, and TCRdb retains in-frame clones only, with some absent. That table supplies the V and J calls and clone size; D and trimming were determined from the DNA. The profile shows 60,000 to 75,000 clones, approximately 89% of them singletons. Germline CDR1 reads MNHNS; CDR2 reads SASEGT. The CDR3 runs to 15 residues. Trimming took 1 base from V and 0 from J, leaving 7 bases between them. These data come from a study of blood T cell repertoires in COVID-19. Study context: COVID-19 samples collected from the United States, Italy and Spain covered acute and convalescent phases. Sample material is recorded as cDNA or gDNA derived from T cells, B-cell-depleted T cells, or PBMCs.

Sequences were obtained from peripheral blood. The sequence was collected from a woman aged 60-75 years with acute or convalescent COVID-19. The chain uses TRBV6-1 and TRBJ1-3, with D possibly matching TRBD1 (5 bases). The CDR3 DNA follows: TGTGCCAGCAGTGAAGACAGGAACTCTGGAAACACCATATATTTT. Translating it yields CASSEDRNSGNTIYF.